These 27 T cell receptor beta chains originate from one sample sequenced in a study of identical twins. TCRdb fed the 5' RACE reads into MiXCR, producing one record per CDR3 protein. Of nearly 900,000 distinct CDR3 sequences listed, around an eighth are singletons. The same data also contributed to another study, on yellow fever vaccine responses in identical twins.

The sequencing input was PBMCs. Every receptor here comes from a woman between 18 and 30 years old in good health.

The sample holds a few counts of this clonotype. The CDR3 DNA follows: TGCGCCAGCAGCCAAGGGACAGGGGCGATCTATGGCTACACCTTC. Residues: CASSQGTGAIYGYTF. J is TRBJ1-2 and V is TRBV4-1; TRBD1 matches at 9 bases. The CDR3 covers 15 residues. The trim removed 1 base at V and 4 bases at J, leaving 4 bases unmatched. Per germline, CDR1 MGHRA and CDR2 YSYEKL.

In this sample, this clonotype turned up a few times. The chain combines TRBV27 with TRBJ2-1, with D possibly TRBD1 on 6 matching bases. The V gene's germline CDR1 is MNHEY and CDR2 SMNVEV (reference sequence). Between the trimmed V and J ends, which lost 6 bases and 2 bases, there was a span of 14 bases. This CDR3 is built from 15 residues. This CDR3 reads CASSPDGQTYNEQFF. For the CDR3, the DNA is TGTGCCAGCAGCCCCGACGGACAGACCTACAATGAGCAGTTCTTC.

The V call is TRBV5-1, the J call TRBJ2-3, with 8 bases fitting TRBD2. V lost 0 bases to trimming and J lost 4 bases; unmatched junction nucleotides: 7. The CDR3 is made up of 16 amino acids. The germline V gene encodes CDR1 SGHRS and CDR2 YFSETQ. In DNA, the CDR3 is TGCGCCAGCAGCTTGGCCGGGCGGGGGGCCCCAGATACGCAGTATTTT. It is translated as CASSLAGRGAPDTQYF.

The rearrangement uses TRBV11-2 and TRBJ1-1, with no clear D. Germline V gives CDR1 SGHAT, CDR2 FQNNGV. Trimming stripped 1 base from V and 1 base from J, with 7 bases between. The CDR3 is made up of 14 amino acids. The CDR3 loop is CASSLAYRNTEAFF. The CDR3 bases are TGTGCCAGCAGCTTAGCATACCGGAACACTGAAGCTTTCTTT.

The CDR3: CASSVGGSLNTEAFF. CDR3 nucleotide sequence: TGTGCCAGCAGCGTAGGGGGCAGTTTGAACACTGAAGCTTTCTTT. This chain links TRBV9 with TRBJ1-1; tentatively, D is TRBD1 (5 bases). Germline V lookup: CDR1 SGDLS, CDR2 YYNGEE. The ends were cut back, 0 bases at V and 0 bases at J, with 9 bases in the middle. This CDR3 has 15 residues.

This clonotype was picked up a small number of times. V and J are TRBV7-2 and TRBJ2-3; the D call may be TRBD1 or TRBD2 (8 bases each). The CDR3 length is 23 residues. Germline CDR1 reads SGHTA; CDR2 reads FQGNSA. V lost 2 bases and J lost 1, with 34 bases in between. The CDR3 sequence: CASSLLGQGVTLREGLGTDTQYF. The CDR3 DNA reads TGTGCCAGCAGCTTACTCGGACAGGGCGTGACCCTCCGGGAGGGCCTCGGCACAGATACGCAGTATTTT. Drawing the rest from reference TRBV7-2 and TRBJ2-3, the complete variable domain is GAGVSQSPSNKVTEKGKDVELRCDPISGHTALYWYRQSLGQGLEFLIYFQGNSAPDKSGLPSDRFSAERTGGSVSTLTIQRTQQEDSAVYLCASSLLGQGVTLREGLGTDTQYFGPGTRLTVL.

A few counts support this clonotype. V usage is TRBV5-1 and J usage is TRBJ2-7; D unclear. The V and J ends lost 0 bases and 3 bases respectively, with 10 bases between them. The length of the CDR3 is 14 residues. Per germline, CDR1 SGHRS and CDR2 YFSETQ. The CDR3 DNA sequence: TGCGCCAGCAGCTTGGATCCTAGTGTCTACGAGCAGTACTTC. The encoded protein is CASSLDPSVYEQYF. The full variable domain, its missing parts supplied by reference TRBV5-1 and TRBJ2-7, is KAGVTQTPRYLIKTRGQQVTLSCSPISGHRSVSWYQQTPGQGLQFLFEYFSETQRNKGNFPGRFSGRQFSNSRSEMNVSTLELGDSALYLCASSLDPSVYEQYFGPGTRLTVT.

A few counts support this clonotype. This sequence joins TRBV27 and TRBJ2-2; D perhaps matches TRBD1 (5 bases). CDR3 length: 17 residues. The germline V gene encodes CDR1 MNHEY and CDR2 SMNVEV (reference sequence). V was cut by 5 bases and J by 3 bases, with 19 bases left in between. DNA of the CDR3: TGTGCCAGCAGTCCCCCCCAAACAGGCTACTACACCGGGGAGCTGTTTTTT. Translation gives CASSPPQTGYYTGELFF.

This clonotype came up a few times. This chain connects TRBV12-3 or TRBV12-4 to TRBJ1-5; D gene ambiguous. Trimming took 2 bases from V and 0 from J, leaving 11 bases between them. This CDR3 is built from 16 residues. CDR3: CASSLPRVYSNQPQHF. Here the CDR3 DNA reads TGTGCCAGCAGTTTACCCAGAGTTTATAGCAATCAGCCCCAGCATTTT.

V and J are TRBV12-3 or TRBV12-4 and TRBJ1-2; D not resolved. Trimming left V 3 bases short and J 8 bases short, with 7 bases between. This CDR3 comprises 11 residues. As DNA, the CDR3 is TGTGCCAGCAGTTTTCAGCTGGGCTACACCTTC. It codes for CASSFQLGYTF.

This clonotype was observed a handful of times. This rearrangement joins TRBV7-6 to TRBJ2-3, with D uncertain. The CDR3 consists of 15 residues. V was pared by 6 bases and J by 0 bases, with 13 bases between. In germline, CDR1 is SGHVS, CDR2 FNYEAQ. The DNA of the CDR3 is TGTGCCAGCAGTGTTTTTGCATCTAGCACAGATACGCAGTATTTT. Translated: CASSVFASSTDTQYF.

The genes are TRBV15 and TRBJ1-2; no definite D call. The CDR3 loop spans 15 amino acids. V was shortened by 0 bases and J by 8 bases, with 16 bases between the two germline ends. Germline assignment: CDR1 LNHNV and CDR2 YYDKDF (reference sequence). CDR3 coding DNA: TGTGCCACCAGCAGAGATAGGGTCCTGCCTGGCGGCTACACCTTC. Amino acid sequence: CATSRDRVLPGGYTF.

This clonotype was detected a few times. The J gene is TRBJ1-4, the V gene TRBV7-6; D is undetermined. Germline V gives CDR1 SGHVS, CDR2 FNYEAQ. The germline V and J ends were trimmed by 5 bases and 0 bases, with 16 bases remaining between them. This CDR3 comprises 17 residues. In DNA form, the CDR3 reads TGTGCCAGCAGCCCCCCCCGGAATCTAGCAACTAATGAAAAACTGTTTTTT. Translation: CASSPPRNLATNEKLFF.

This rearrangement joins TRBV20-1 to TRBJ2-3; tentative D call: TRBD1 (6 bases). Per germline, CDR1 DFQATT and CDR2 SNEGSKA (reference sequence). The CDR3 extends over 15 amino acids. Trimming pared 3 bases from V and 0 bases from J, leaving 13 bases between. The CDR3 nucleotides are TGCAGTGCTAGTGGAGACAGGATTAGCACAGATACGCAGTATTTT. As protein: CSASGDRISTDTQYF.

Written as DNA, the CDR3 is TGTGCCAGCTGCCAAGCGGGTCCGTACAATGAGCAGTTCTTC. Amino acids: CASCQAGPYNEQFF. The genes are TRBV11-2 and TRBJ2-1, with D possibly being TRBD2 (6 bases). Germline values: CDR1 SGHAT, CDR2 FQNNGV. Trimming stripped 8 bases from V and 4 bases from J, with 15 bases between. The CDR3 spans 14 residues.

This clonotype was observed many times. The DNA of the CDR3 is TGTGCCAGCAGGGAGGGGCCGCTAGCCAAAAACATTCAGTACTTC. As protein: CASREGPLAKNIQYF. The chain recombines TRBV28 with TRBJ2-4; D possibly corresponds to TRBD2 (6 bases). Germline V gene sequence: CDR1 MDHEN, CDR2 SYDVKM. V shed 6 bases and J shed 0 bases, with 12 bases lying between them. There are 15 residues in the CDR3.

This clonotype showed up just a few times. The chain carries TRBV29-1 and TRBJ2-2; TRBD2 aligns across 10 bases. V dropped 5 bases and J dropped 0; count of bases not matched to a gene: 3. Germline V gene lookup returns CDR1 SQVTM and CDR2 ANQGSEA. The CDR3 is 15 amino acids. CDR3 sequence reads: CSVRSGGPNTGELFF. The CDR3 DNA follows: TGCAGCGTTCGTAGCGGGGGGCCGAACACCGGGGAGCTGTTTTTT.

The V and J genes are TRBV6-1 and TRBJ2-5; TRBD2 agrees at 9 bases. The CDR3 runs to 15 residues. Germline trimming cut 2 bases from V and 5 bases from J; bases unmatched to any gene: 6. The V gene's germline CDR1 is MNHNS and CDR2 SASEGT. The CDR3 sequence: CASSESAGGQETQYF. The CDR3 bases are TGTGCCAGCAGTGAATCTGCGGGAGGGCAGGAGACCCAGTACTTC.

Ten or more counts support this clonotype. The rearrangement uses TRBV29-1 and TRBJ2-1, with 10 bases identical to TRBD2. The trim removed 3 bases at V and 6 bases at J, leaving 5 bases unmatched. Germline-derived CDR1 and CDR2 are SQVTM and ANQGSEA. The CDR3 has 14 residues. CDR3 in DNA: TGCAGCGTTGATTCCAGCGGGAGGGCCAATGAGCAGTTCTTC. The encoded protein is CSVDSSGRANEQFF.

This clonotype was seen many times. The chain carries TRBV5-1 and TRBJ1-1, with a weak D call TRBD1 (6 bases). Germline CDR1 SGHRS, CDR2 YFSETQ. The V gene lost 3 bases and the J gene lost 4 bases, with 13 bases spanning the gap. There are 14 residues in the CDR3. The CDR3 is CASSSGQRGTEAFF. DNA of the CDR3: TGCGCCAGCAGCTCAGGACAGCGGGGCACTGAAGCTTTCTTT.

This chain joins TRBV5-1 and TRBJ1-1; the D is unclear. The CDR3 covers 15 residues. Germline CDR1 is SGHRS and CDR2 is YFSETQ. The V and J ends lost 0 bases and 3 bases respectively, with 12 bases between them. The CDR3 here is CASSLGHIRDTEAFF. As DNA, the CDR3 is TGCGCCAGCAGCTTGGGCCATATCCGAGACACTGAAGCTTTCTTT.

J is TRBJ2-1 and V is TRBV4-2, with 9 bases lining up with TRBD2. In germline, CDR1 is LGHNA, CDR2 YNFKEQ. This CDR3 spans 17 amino acids. V lost 0 bases, J lost 4 bases, and 7 bases stayed unmatched. The CDR3 DNA sequence: TGTGCCAGCAGCCAAGAAGGGGCTAGCGGGGAATACAATGAGCAGTTCTTC. Its translation is CASSQEGASGEYNEQFF.

This clonotype has a handful of counts. This sequence joins TRBV5-6 and TRBJ2-1; D remains unclear. Germline CDR1 reads SGHDT; CDR2 reads YYEEEE. The CDR3 runs 15 residues. With 2 bases removed from V and 6 bases from J, the gap between germline ends came to 15 bases. CDR3 coding DNA: TGTGCCAGCAGCTTACTCCGCGTACCTAGCAATGAGCAGTTCTTC. This sequence encodes CASSLLRVPSNEQFF. Full variable domain (outside the CDR3, taken from reference TRBV5-6 and TRBJ2-1): DAGVTQSPTHLIKTRGQQVTLRCSPKSGHDTVSWYQQALGQGPQFIFQYYEEEERQRGNFPDRFSGHQFPNYSSELNVNALLLGDSALYLCASSLLRVPSNEQFFGPGTRLTVL.

This clonotype occurred many times. This chain links TRBV6-2 or TRBV6-3 with TRBJ1-3; D is ambiguous. The V gene lost 7 bases and the J gene lost 2 bases, with 12 bases spanning the gap. Germline assignment: CDR1 MNHEY and CDR2 SVGEGT. The CDR3 is made up of 14 amino acids. CDR3 residues: CASTDGWPGNTIYF. The CDR3 nucleotides read TGTGCCAGCACGGACGGGTGGCCTGGAAACACCATATATTTT.

The rearrangement joins TRBV6-2 or TRBV6-3 to TRBJ2-7; 9 bases fit TRBD2. The J segment lost 6 bases and the V segment lost 6 bases, leaving 3 bases of the junction unmatched. Germline V gene data show CDR1 as MNHEY and CDR2 as SVGEGT. This CDR3 is 12 amino acids long. This CDR3 is CASRGTSSEQYF. The DNA for the CDR3 is TGTGCCAGCAGGGGGACTAGCAGCGAGCAGTACTTC.

This clonotype was picked up many times. The chain employs TRBV15 and TRBJ2-3, with 7 bases identical to TRBD1. Per the germline V gene, CDR1 is LNHNV and CDR2 is YYDKDF (reference sequence). This CDR3 is 16 amino acids long. Germline trimming cut 5 bases from V and 3 bases from J; bases unmatched to any gene: 11. The CDR3 loop is CATSEGRDSITDTQYF. The CDR3 coding sequence is TGTGCCACCAGCGAGGGCCGGGACAGTATAACAGATACGCAGTATTTT. The full variable domain, its missing parts supplied by reference TRBV15 and TRBJ2-3, is DAMVIQNPRYQVTQFGKPVTLSCSQTLNHNVMYWYQQKSSQAPKLLFHYYDKDFNNEADTPDNFQSRRPNTSFCFLDIRSPGLGDTAMYLCATSEGRDSITDTQYFGPGTRLTVL.

V is TRBV29-1 and J is TRBJ2-1; TRBD1 agrees at 9 bases. This CDR3 comprises 14 residues. The ends lost 2 bases at V and 4 bases at J; junction bases unmatched: 3. Germline lookup yields CDR1 SQVTM and CDR2 ANQGSEA. For the CDR3, the DNA is TGCAGCGTTGAAACTGGGACAGGGTACAATGAGCAGTTCTTC. Its translation: CSVETGTGYNEQFF.